The 21 T cell receptor beta chains below come from one sample, sequenced in a study of T cell responses to AZD1222 COVID-19 vaccine. Here immunoSEQ multiplex PCR was the method, and the copy in TCRdb shows in-frame clones only, minus some. The sample includes more than 90,000 clones, about four fifths of them seen just once. The material was peripheral blood, obtained 28 days after the second AZD1222 dose. These receptors were taken from an adult who received the AZD1222 COVID-19 vaccine.

The J gene is TRBJ1-2, the V gene TRBV6-4, with D maybe TRBD1 (6 bases). This CDR3 has 15 amino acids. Trimming pared 0 bases from V and 4 bases from J, leaving 12 bases between. Germline V gives CDR1 MRHNA, CDR2 SNTAGT. The CDR3 is CASSDSMTGPYGYTF. The CDR3 region has the DNA TGTGCCAGCAGTGACTCGATGACAGGACCCTATGGCTACACCTTC.

This chain uses TRBV5-1 with TRBJ1-1, with D possibly TRBD1 on 5 matching bases. Between the trimmed V and J ends, which lost 4 bases and 11 bases, there was a span of 15 bases. This CDR3 has 12 residues. The germline V gene encodes CDR1 SGHRS and CDR2 YFSETQ. The chain's CDR3 is CASSPLGERAFF. CDR3 bases: TGCGCCAGCAGCCCCTTAGGGGAGAGGGCTTTCTTT.

The gene calls are TRBV29-1 and TRBJ2-3; 7 bases are a match to TRBD2. CDR3 length: 15 residues. CDR1 SQVTM and CDR2 ANQGSEA come from the germline V gene. Unmatched junction bases numbered 8, after V lost 4 bases and J lost 1 base. The CDR3 is CSVVGGGRGTDTQYF. As DNA, the CDR3 is TGCAGCGTTGTTGGGGGAGGGCGGGGCACAGATACGCAGTATTTT.

The CDR3 sequence is CASRTGQDEQFF. CDR3 bases: TGCGCCAGCCGGACAGGGCAAGATGAGCAGTTCTTC. The chain has TRBV5-1 and TRBJ2-1; TRBD1 matches 8 bases. With V trimmed by 7 bases and J by 8 bases, 5 bases remained unmatched. The CDR3 runs 12 residues. Per germline, CDR1 SGHRS and CDR2 YFSETQ.

The chain joins TRBV2 to TRBJ2-2; D is uncertain. The CDR3 sequence is 13 residues long. CDR1 and CDR2 (germline): SNHLY, FYNNEI. Trimming shortened V by 6 bases and J by 5 bases, and 10 bases separated the two germline ends. DNA of the CDR3: TGTGCCAGCAGCTACACAGAAACCGGGGAGCTGTTTTTT. It is translated as CASSYTETGELFF.

V and J are TRBV5-1 and TRBJ1-1; 7 nucleotides agree with TRBD1. V lost 0 bases, J lost 3 bases, and 11 bases stayed unmatched. CDR3 length: 17 residues. Germline V gene sequence: CDR1 SGHRS, CDR2 YFSETQ. The CDR3: CASSLGLGGQPDTEAFF. The CDR3 coding sequence is TGCGCCAGCAGCTTGGGGCTTGGGGGACAGCCAGACACTGAAGCTTTCTTT. The variable domain in full, with the rest retrieved from reference TRBV5-1 and TRBJ1-1, is KAGVTQTPRYLIKTRGQQVTLSCSPISGHRSVSWYQQTPGQGLQFLFEYFSETQRNKGNFPGRFSGRQFSNSRSEMNVSTLELGDSALYLCASSLGLGGQPDTEAFFGQGTRLTVV.

The gene calls are TRBV3-1 (or the pseudogene TRBV3-2) and TRBJ1-1; TRBD1 is a possible D gene (6 bases). V was pared by 3 bases and J by 6 bases, with 14 bases between. Germline assignment: CDR1 LGHDT and CDR2 YNNKEL (reference sequence). The length of the CDR3 is 14 residues. The CDR3 region is CASSHARGQAEAFF. CDR3 DNA: TGTGCCAGCAGCCACGCCAGGGGTCAGGCTGAAGCTTTCTTT.

V gene TRBV5-4 combines with J gene TRBJ2-7; 10 nucleotides line up with TRBD1. This CDR3 is 13 amino acids long. Germline V gene sequence: CDR1 SGHNT, CDR2 YYREEE (reference sequence). The V segment lost 3 bases and the J segment 5 bases; nucleotides outside the gene matches: 2. CDR3 sequence (DNA): TGTGCCAGCAGCTGGGACAGGGGAAACGAGCAGTACTTC. Translation gives CASSWDRGNEQYF. The full variable domain, in which reference TRBV5-4 and TRBJ2-7 provide the parts outside the CDR3, is ETGVTQSPTHLIKTRGQQVTLRCSSQSGHNTVSWYQQALGQGPQFIFQYYREEENGRGNFPPRFSGLQFPNYSSELNVNALELDDSALYLCASSWDRGNEQYFGPGTRLTVT.

The chain combines TRBV27 with TRBJ2-3; tentatively, D is TRBD1 (6 bases). Trimming removed 3 bases from V and 2 bases from J, with 12 bases in between. The CDR3 has 15 residues. Per germline, CDR1 MNHEY and CDR2 SMNVEV (reference sequence). The CDR3 reads CASSFSGGHTDTQYF. Written as DNA, the CDR3 is TGTGCCAGCAGTTTTAGTGGGGGCCACACAGATACGCAGTATTTT.

This chain connects TRBV3-1 (or the pseudogene TRBV3-2) to TRBJ2-1, with no clear D. From germline, CDR1 is LGHDT and CDR2 YNNKEL (reference sequence). This CDR3 is 14 amino acids long. Deletions cut 3 bases from V and 0 bases from J, with 6 bases between. CDR3 in amino acids: CASSQMSSYNEQFF. The CDR3 DNA follows: TGTGCCAGCAGCCAGATGAGCTCCTACAATGAGCAGTTCTTC.

Only one count was recorded for this clone. V and J are TRBV10-1 and TRBJ2-7, with unresolved D. The length of the CDR3 is 15 residues. Germline assignment: CDR1 WNHNN and CDR2 SYGVQD (reference sequence). Trimming took off 7 bases at V and 2 bases at J, with 18 bases between the two ends. CDR3 nucleotide sequence: TGCGCCAGCACCCGAGTTGGGATATTTACCTACGAGCAGTACTTC. This gives the protein CASTRVGIFTYEQYF.

The J gene is TRBJ2-5, the V gene TRBV3-1 (or the pseudogene TRBV3-2), with no clear D. Germline values: CDR1 LGHDT, CDR2 YNNKEL (reference sequence). V shed 2 bases and J shed 8 bases, with 12 bases lying between them. The CDR3 runs to 13 residues. This CDR3 reads CASSQMVGETQYF. CDR3 in DNA: TGTGCCAGCAGCCAAATGGTTGGGGAAACCCAGTACTTC.

This chain links TRBV7-3 with TRBJ2-7, with 10 positions matching TRBD2. The CDR3 has 16 residues. The junction had 9 bases not matched to a gene; V was cut back by 5 bases and J by 2 bases. Germline values: CDR1 SGHTA, CDR2 FQGTGA. The CDR3 DNA is TGTGCCAGCAGCCCCAATCCTAGCGGGAGCCCCTACGAGCAGTACTTC. Translation: CASSPNPSGSPYEQYF.

This clone was detected a few times. The chain couples TRBV24-1 to TRBJ2-1; D is undetermined. Deletions cut 1 base from V and 8 bases from J, with 2 bases between. Germline V gene data show CDR1 as KGHDR and CDR2 as SFDVKD. The CDR3 runs to 11 residues. The CDR3 loop reads CATSDLYEQFF. As DNA, the CDR3 is TGTGCCACCAGTGATTTATATGAGCAGTTCTTC.

This rearrangement joins TRBV7-6 to TRBJ1-1; TRBD1 matches at 7 bases. The V gene's germline CDR1 is SGHVS and CDR2 FNYEAQ. The CDR3 extends over 15 amino acids. V lost 5 bases and J lost 1; bases outside the gene matches: 7. The CDR3 protein is CASSDRQGQNTEAFF. In DNA form, the CDR3 reads TGTGCCAGCAGCGATCGACAGGGACAGAACACTGAAGCTTTCTTT.

V usage is TRBV19 and J usage is TRBJ1-1; unclear D gene. This CDR3 region has 12 residues. V lost 7 bases to trimming and J lost 6 bases, with 12 bases between them. Germline V gene data show CDR1 as LNHDA and CDR2 as SQIVND (reference sequence). As DNA, the CDR3 is TGTGCCAGTAAGTTTGATGCGGCTGAAGCTTTCTTT. Its translation: CASKFDAAEAFF. The complete variable domain, with remaining parts taken from reference TRBV19 and TRBJ1-1, reads DGGITQSPKYLFRKEGQNVTLSCEQNLNHDAMYWYRQDPGQGLRLIYYSQIVNDFQKGDIAEGYSVSREKKESFPLTVTSAQKNPTAFYLCASKFDAAEAFFGQGTRLTVV.

The rearrangement joins TRBV5-8 to TRBJ2-5; 11 positions agree with TRBD2. After removal of 2 bases from V and 4 bases from J, the junction contained 10 bases not matched to a gene. Per the germline V gene, CDR1 is SGHTS and CDR2 is YDEGEE. This CDR3 region has 17 residues. The CDR3 region is CASSFGTSGGGRETQYF. As DNA, the CDR3 is TGTGCCAGCAGCTTTGGTACTAGCGGGGGCGGAAGAGAGACCCAGTACTTC.

V is TRBV3-1 (or the pseudogene TRBV3-2) and J is TRBJ2-7, with 7 bases aligning to TRBD2. Trimming at V came to 3 bases and at J to 3 bases, leaving 14 bases not matched to a gene. The CDR3 is 17 amino acids. Germline V gene lookup returns CDR1 LGHDT and CDR2 YNNKEL (reference sequence). CDR3 bases: TGTGCCAGCAGCCATCTACAAGTTGGACCTAGCGGCTACGAGCAGTACTTC. Translation: CASSHLQVGPSGYEQYF.

The CDR3 sequence is CASSTLKDRSSYNSPLHF. CDR3 sequence (DNA): TGTGCCAGTAGTACGCTAAAGGACAGGAGCTCCTATAATTCACCCCTCCACTTT. The chain combines TRBV19 with TRBJ1-6, with TRBD1 matching over 7 bases. V lost 4 bases to trimming and J lost 0 bases; unmatched junction nucleotides: 9. CDR1 is LNHDA, CDR2 SQIVND, per germline (reference sequence). The CDR3 consists of 18 residues.

About this clone itself: The DNA is left out, because the CDR3 cannot be placed on it with certainty; the CDR3 is given as TCRdb lists it. J is TRBJ2-3 and V is TRBV6-5. Looked up from germline, CDR1 is MNHEY and CDR2 is SVGAGI. 14 amino acids form the CDR3, both terminal residues included. The CDR3 loop reads CASILGVPGDTQYF.

The chain uses TRBV6-1 and TRBJ2-7; maybe TRBD1 (6 bases). V lost 4 bases, J lost 4 bases, and 20 bases lay in between. The CDR3 covers 16 residues. Germline V gene data show CDR1 as MNHNS and CDR2 as SASEGT. CDR3 region: CASSAPHTGSGYEQYF. CDR3 nucleotide sequence: TGTGCCAGCAGTGCTCCCCACACAGGGAGTGGTTACGAGCAGTACTTC.